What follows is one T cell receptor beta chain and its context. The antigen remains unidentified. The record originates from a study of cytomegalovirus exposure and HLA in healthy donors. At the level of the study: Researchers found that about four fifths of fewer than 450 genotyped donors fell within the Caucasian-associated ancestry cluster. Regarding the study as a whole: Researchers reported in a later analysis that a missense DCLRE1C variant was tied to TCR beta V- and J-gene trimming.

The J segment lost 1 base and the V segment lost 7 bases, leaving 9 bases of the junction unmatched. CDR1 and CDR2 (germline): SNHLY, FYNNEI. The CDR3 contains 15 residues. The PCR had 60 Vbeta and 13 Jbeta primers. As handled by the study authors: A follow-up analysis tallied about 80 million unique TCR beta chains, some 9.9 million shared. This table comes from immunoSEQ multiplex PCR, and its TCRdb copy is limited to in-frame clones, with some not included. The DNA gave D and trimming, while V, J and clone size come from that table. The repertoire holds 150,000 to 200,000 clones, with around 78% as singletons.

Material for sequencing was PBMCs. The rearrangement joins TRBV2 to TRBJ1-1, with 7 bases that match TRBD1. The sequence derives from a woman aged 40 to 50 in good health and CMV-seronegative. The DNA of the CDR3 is TGTGCCAGCACCGGCACAGGGGCCCCGAACACTGAAGCTTTCTTT. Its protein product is CASTGTGAPNTEAFF.